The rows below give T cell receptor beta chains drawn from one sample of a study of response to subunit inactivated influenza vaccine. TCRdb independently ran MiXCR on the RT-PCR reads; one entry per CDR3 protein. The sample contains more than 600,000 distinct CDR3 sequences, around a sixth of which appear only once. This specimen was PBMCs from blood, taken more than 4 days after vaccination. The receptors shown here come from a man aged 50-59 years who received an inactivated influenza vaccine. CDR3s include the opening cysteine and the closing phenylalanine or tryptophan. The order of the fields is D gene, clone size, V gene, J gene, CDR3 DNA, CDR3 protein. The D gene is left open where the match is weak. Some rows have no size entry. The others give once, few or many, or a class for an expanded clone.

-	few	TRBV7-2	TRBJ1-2	TGTGCCAGCAGCTTGGAGGGGGTGGCTAACTATGGCTACACCTTC	CASSLEGVANYGYTF
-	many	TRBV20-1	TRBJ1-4	TGCAGTGCTAGAGATCTCGGGCAGGATAATGAAAAACTGTTTTTT	CSARDLGQDNEKLFF
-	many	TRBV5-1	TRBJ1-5	TGCGCCAGCAGCTTGATGGGGGGACAGCCCCAGCATTTT	CASSLMGGQPQHF
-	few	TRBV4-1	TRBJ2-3	TGCGCCAGCAGCCAAGTTACGGCGAGGGTTGAGAAGCAGTATTTT	CASSQVTARVEKQYF
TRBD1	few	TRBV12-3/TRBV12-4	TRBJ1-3	TGTGCCAGCAGTCCAAGGACAGGAGACTCTGGAAACACCATATATTTT	CASSPRTGDSGNTIYF
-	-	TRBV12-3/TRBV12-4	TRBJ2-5	TGTGCCAGCACCCCAGGCGGGAAAGAGACCCAGTACTTC	CASTPGGKETQYF
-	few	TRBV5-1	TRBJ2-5	TGCGCCAGCAGCCCGTTGACCGAAGAGACCCAGTACTTC	CASSPLTEETQYF
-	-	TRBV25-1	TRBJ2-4	TGTGCCAGCTTTTACAGTGGAGCCAAAAACATTCAGTACTTC	CASFYSGAKNIQYF
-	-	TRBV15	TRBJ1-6	TGTGCCACCAGCAGAGATTTTAGTGCGTTCAGTTCACCCCTCCACTTT	CATSRDFSAFSSPLHF
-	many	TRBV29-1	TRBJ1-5	TGCAGCGTTGGAAGTTCGGGGCCGGATCAGCCCCAGCATTTT	CSVGSSGPDQPQHF
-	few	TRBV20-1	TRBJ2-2	TGCAGCTTAGCCGGCATCACCGGGGAGCTGTTTTTT	CSLAGITGELFF
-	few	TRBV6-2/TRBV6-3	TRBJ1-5	TGTGCCAGCAGTGGACAAGATCAGCCCCAGCATTTT	CASSGQDQPQHF
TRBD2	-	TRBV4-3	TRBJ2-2	TGCGCCAGCAGCCAAGATCGGGGGGTCGGGGAGCTGTTTTTT	CASSQDRGVGELFF
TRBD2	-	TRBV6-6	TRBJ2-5	TGTGCCAGCAGAATGGGAGGGACGGAGACCCAGTACTTC	CASRMGGTETQYF
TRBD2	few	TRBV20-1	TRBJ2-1	TGCAGTGCTAGAGACCGACTAGCGGGGGGGTACAATGAGCAGTTCTTC	CSARDRLAGGYNEQFF
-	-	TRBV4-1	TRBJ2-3	TGCGCCAGCAGCCAAGTTTATTTACAGGTCACAGATACGCAGTATTTT	CASSQVYLQVTDTQYF
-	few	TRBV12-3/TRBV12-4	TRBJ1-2	TGTGCCAGCAGTTTGGACACGGCGGTTGGCTACACCTTC	CASSLDTAVGYTF